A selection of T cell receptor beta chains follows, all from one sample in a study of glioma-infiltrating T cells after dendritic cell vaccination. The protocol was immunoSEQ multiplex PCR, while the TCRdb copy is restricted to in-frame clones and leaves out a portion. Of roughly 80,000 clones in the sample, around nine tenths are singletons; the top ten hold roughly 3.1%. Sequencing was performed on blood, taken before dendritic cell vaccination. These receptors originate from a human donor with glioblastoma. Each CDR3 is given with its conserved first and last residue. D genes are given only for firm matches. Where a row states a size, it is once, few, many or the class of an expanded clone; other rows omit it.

cdr3_aa: CASSPEGRKQPQHF
cdr3_nt: TGTGCCAGCTCACCAGAGGGGAGGAAACAGCCCCAGCATTTT
v_call: TRBV18
clone_size: -
j_call: TRBJ1-5
d_call: -

cdr3_aa: CASSVEWAPGELFF
cdr3_nt: TGTGCCAGCAGCGTAGAGTGGGCCCCCGGGGAGCTGTTTTTT
v_call: TRBV9
clone_size: -
j_call: TRBJ2-2
d_call: -

cdr3_aa: CASSLSDRVEDEQYF
cdr3_nt: TGCGCCAGCAGCTTATCGGACAGGGTCGAGGACGAGCAGTACTTC
v_call: TRBV5-1
clone_size: -
j_call: TRBJ2-7
d_call: TRBD1

cdr3_aa: CASSADSKETQYF
cdr3_nt: TGTGCCAGCAGTGCCGACAGTAAAGAGACCCAGTACTTC
v_call: TRBV2
clone_size: -
j_call: TRBJ2-5
d_call: -

cdr3_aa: CASSQNQGQGNGYTF
cdr3_nt: TGTGCCAGCTCACAAAATCAGGGGCAAGGGAATGGCTACACCTTC
v_call: TRBV18
clone_size: -
j_call: TRBJ1-2
d_call: -

cdr3_aa: CASSELENSPLHF
cdr3_nt: TGTGCCAGCAGTGAATTAGAAAATTCACCCCTCCACTTT
v_call: TRBV25-1
clone_size: -
j_call: TRBJ1-6
d_call: -

cdr3_aa: CASSLDSPGLAGGTYEQYF
cdr3_nt: TGTGCCAGCAGCTTAGATAGTCCAGGACTAGCGGGAGGGACGTACGAGCAGTACTTC
v_call: TRBV11-3
clone_size: -
j_call: TRBJ2-7
d_call: TRBD2

cdr3_aa: CASRTGTALDEQYF
cdr3_nt: TGTGCCAGCAGAACCGGGACAGCTTTAGACGAGCAGTACTTC
v_call: TRBV6-1
clone_size: -
j_call: TRBJ2-7
d_call: TRBD1

cdr3_aa: CASKIGVATMDNEQFF
cdr3_nt: TGTGCCAGCAAGATCGGGGTGGCGACAATGGACAATGAGCAGTTCTTC
v_call: TRBV2
clone_size: -
j_call: TRBJ2-1
d_call: -

cdr3_aa: CASGRGGVWENIQYF
cdr3_nt: TGTGCCAGCGGAAGAGGGGGAGTTTGGGAAAACATTCAGTACTTC
v_call: TRBV13
clone_size: -
j_call: TRBJ2-4
d_call: -

cdr3_aa: CAGGGGRDQPQHF
cdr3_nt: TGTGCCGGCGGGGGGGGCCGGGATCAGCCCCAGCATTTT
v_call: TRBV6-1
clone_size: -
j_call: TRBJ1-5
d_call: -

cdr3_aa: CASSVGPSGQNIQYF
cdr3_nt: TGTGCCAGCAGCGTAGGCCCTAGCGGGCAAAACATTCAGTACTTC
v_call: TRBV9
clone_size: -
j_call: TRBJ2-4
d_call: TRBD2

cdr3_aa: CASSLDPGKRTDTQYF
cdr3_nt: TGTGCCAGCAGCTTGGATCCGGGAAAACGGACAGATACGCAGTATTTT
v_call: TRBV5-4
clone_size: -
j_call: TRBJ2-3
d_call: -

cdr3_aa: CASSVDGQYNSPLHF
cdr3_nt: TGTGCCAGCAGCGTAGACGGACAGTATAATTCCCCCCTCCACTTT
v_call: TRBV9
clone_size: -
j_call: TRBJ1-6
d_call: -

cdr3_aa: CAGSLGGAYEQYF
cdr3_nt: TGTGCCGGCTCGTTGGGGGGAGCCTACGAGCAGTACTTC
v_call: TRBV2
clone_size: once
j_call: TRBJ2-7
d_call: -

cdr3_aa: CASSLFTSGRVSTDTQYF
cdr3_nt: TGTGCCAGCAGTTTATTTACTAGCGGGAGGGTAAGCACAGATACGCAGTATTTT
v_call: TRBV27
clone_size: -
j_call: TRBJ2-3
d_call: TRBD2

cdr3_aa: CASSYSMAGGLETQYF
cdr3_nt: TGTGCCAGCAGTTACTCGATGGCGGGAGGATTAGAGACCCAGTACTTC
v_call: TRBV6-5
clone_size: once
j_call: TRBJ2-5
d_call: TRBD2

cdr3_aa: CASSSLAGKQETQYF
cdr3_nt: TGTGCCAGTAGTTCTCTAGCGGGGAAGCAAGAGACCCAGTACTTC
v_call: TRBV19
clone_size: -
j_call: TRBJ2-5
d_call: TRBD2

cdr3_aa: CASSSEGEETQYF
cdr3_nt: TGTGCCAGCAGCTCCGAGGGAGAGGAGACCCAGTACTTC
v_call: TRBV7-3
clone_size: -
j_call: TRBJ2-5
d_call: -

cdr3_aa: CASRKDRVDTEAFF
cdr3_nt: TGTGCCAGCAGGAAGGACAGGGTGGACACTGAAGCTTTCTTT
v_call: TRBV27
clone_size: -
j_call: TRBJ1-1
d_call: TRBD1

cdr3_aa: CATSRGAGATQYF
cdr3_nt: TGTGCCACCAGCAGGGGAGCGGGGGCAACCCAGTACTTC
v_call: TRBV15
clone_size: once
j_call: TRBJ2-5
d_call: TRBD2

cdr3_aa: CAWSAGLFPGGYTF
cdr3_nt: TGTGCCTGGAGTGCGGGACTTTTCCCCGGTGGCTACACCTTC
v_call: TRBV30
clone_size: -
j_call: TRBJ1-2
d_call: -

cdr3_aa: CASSQDPSGQGALRGNTIYF
cdr3_nt: TGTGCCAGCAGCCAAGACCCCTCGGGACAGGGGGCCCTGAGAGGAAACACCATATATTTT
v_call: TRBV4-2
clone_size: -
j_call: TRBJ1-3
d_call: TRBD1

cdr3_aa: CASSPRTGYYSPLHF
cdr3_nt: TGTGCCAGCAGCCCAAGGACAGGATATTATTCACCCCTCCACTTT
v_call: TRBV6-6
clone_size: -
j_call: TRBJ1-6
d_call: TRBD1

cdr3_aa: CASSPQALAGGPSGANVLTF
cdr3_nt: TGTGCCAGCTCACCCCAGGCTTTAGCGGGGGGGCCCTCTGGGGCCAACGTCCTGACTTTC
v_call: TRBV18
clone_size: -
j_call: TRBJ2-6
d_call: TRBD2

cdr3_aa: CASGQGRIRDQYF
cdr3_nt: TGTGCCAGTGGACAGGGTAGGATACGAGACCAGTACTTC
v_call: TRBV19
clone_size: -
j_call: TRBJ2-7
d_call: TRBD1

cdr3_aa: CAIRSSGGHNEQFF
cdr3_nt: TGTGCCATCCGTAGTAGCGGGGGGCACAATGAGCAGTTCTTC
v_call: TRBV10-3
clone_size: -
j_call: TRBJ2-1
d_call: TRBD2

cdr3_aa: CASGPGQMIDGYTF
cdr3_nt: TGCGCCAGCGGCCCGGGACAAATGATAGATGGCTACACCTTC
v_call: TRBV4-1
clone_size: once
j_call: TRBJ1-2
d_call: -